This TCR beta chain was identified in a study of regulatory T cells in long-lasting Graves disease. For the study at large: Antithyroid drugs had been given to newly diagnosed Graves' patients for under 3 months.

Building the TCR beta libraries relied on iRepertoire HTBI primers, and CDR3 regions underwent Arm-PCR. TCRdb re-called the multiplex PCR reads through MiXCR, storing one row per CDR3 protein. This sample carries 350,000 to 550,000 distinct CDR3 sequences, about 15% of them seen once, and the ten largest clones take approximately 17%. This clonotype was picked up many times. As yet, its antigen is unknown. Time point given: newly diagnosed GD, antithyroid drugs for less than 3 months. With RNA extracted from PBMCs as input, the TCR library was made. Notes on the study in general: TCR diversity was lower in persistent than newly diagnosed Graves' disease.

Germline V gene sequence: CDR1 MDHEN, CDR2 SYDVKM. This CDR3 is 16 amino acids long. V was pared by 6 bases and J by 2 bases, with 10 bases of the junction left unmatched. The same sample was also studied in work on T cells in Graves' hyperthyroidism and ophthalmopathy.

The TCR comes from a woman aged 45 to 65 with Graves disease. Here the sequenced sample was peripheral blood mononuclear cells (PBMCs), taken at new diagnosis, from a patient treated with antithyroid drugs. The chain couples TRBV28 to TRBJ2-5, with TRBD1 identical over 9 bases. As DNA, the CDR3 is TGTGCCAGCAGGCCAAATACCGGGACAGGGCAAGAGACCCAGTACTTC. It is translated as CASRPNTGTGQETQYF.